This T cell receptor beta chain was documented in a study of regulatory dendritic cells for organ transplantation. The CDR3 consists of 12 residues. Looked up from germline, CDR1 is SGHVS and CDR2 is FNYEAQ. Trimming took off 0 bases at V and 6 bases at J, with 6 bases between the two ends. Libraries were prepared by immunoSEQ multiplex PCR; TCRdb keeps only in-frame clonotypes and omits some of them. The sample yields 30,000 to 45,000 clones, over 80% seen once. The study, taken as a whole, reports: Naive T cells showed high diversity, memory cells less, memory CD8+ least.

CD4+ or CD8+ T cells were sorted as naive CD45RA+ or memory CD45RO+. As to this clone: Its antigen remains unidentified.

The rearrangement uses TRBV7-6 and TRBJ2-7, with D perhaps matching TRBD1 (5 bases). The sequencing input was naive CD8+ T cells from blood. Subset described: CD45RA+ naive T cells. The sequence was collected from a human donor in good health. CDR3 DNA: TGTGCCAGCAGCTTAGCAAGGGGCGAGCAGTACTTC. Translation gives CASSLARGEQYF.